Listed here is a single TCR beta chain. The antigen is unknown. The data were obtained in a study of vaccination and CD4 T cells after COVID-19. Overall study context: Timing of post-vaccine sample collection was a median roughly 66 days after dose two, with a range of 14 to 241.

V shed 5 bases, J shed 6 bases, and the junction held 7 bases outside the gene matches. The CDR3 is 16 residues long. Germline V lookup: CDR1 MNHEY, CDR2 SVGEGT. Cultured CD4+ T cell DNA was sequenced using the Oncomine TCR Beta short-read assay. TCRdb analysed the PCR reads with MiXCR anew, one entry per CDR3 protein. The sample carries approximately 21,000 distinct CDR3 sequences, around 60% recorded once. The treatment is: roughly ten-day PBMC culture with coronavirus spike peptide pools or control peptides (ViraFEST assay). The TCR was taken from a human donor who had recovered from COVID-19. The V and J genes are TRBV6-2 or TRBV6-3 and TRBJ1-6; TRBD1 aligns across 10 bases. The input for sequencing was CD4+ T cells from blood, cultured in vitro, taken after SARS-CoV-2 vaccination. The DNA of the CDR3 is TGTGCCAGCAGTCGAGGACAGGGGGTTACTAATTCACCCCTCCACTTT. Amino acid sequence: CASSRGQGVTNSPLHF.